The T cell receptor (beta chain) under discussion was sequenced for a study of blood T cell repertoires in COVID-19. Study-wide background: Both acute and convalescent COVID-19 samples were obtained from the United States, Italy and Spain. PBMCs, B-cell-depleted T cells, or T cells were the source of the cDNA or gDNA that made up the material.

Trimming stripped 9 bases from V and 4 bases from J, with 6 bases between. Germline CDR1 is SEHNR and CDR2 is FQNEAQ (reference sequence). The CDR3 length is 11 residues. Original handling: Amplification of reference gene primers was used by the study to estimate nucleated cell counts. Clones were read by immunoSEQ multiplex PCR, and TCRdb kept only the in-frame ones, dropping some. That table furnishes V, J and clone size, whereas the DNA furnished D and trimming. The sample has around 180,000 clones, 88% seen once. The V and J genes are TRBV7-9 and TRBJ1-4; no clear D gene. Sample: peripheral blood. This TCR derives from a woman in her thirties with acute or convalescent COVID-19. The CDR3 region is CASLYNEKLFF. The CDR3 DNA is TGTGCCAGTCTCTATAATGAAAAACTGTTTTTT.